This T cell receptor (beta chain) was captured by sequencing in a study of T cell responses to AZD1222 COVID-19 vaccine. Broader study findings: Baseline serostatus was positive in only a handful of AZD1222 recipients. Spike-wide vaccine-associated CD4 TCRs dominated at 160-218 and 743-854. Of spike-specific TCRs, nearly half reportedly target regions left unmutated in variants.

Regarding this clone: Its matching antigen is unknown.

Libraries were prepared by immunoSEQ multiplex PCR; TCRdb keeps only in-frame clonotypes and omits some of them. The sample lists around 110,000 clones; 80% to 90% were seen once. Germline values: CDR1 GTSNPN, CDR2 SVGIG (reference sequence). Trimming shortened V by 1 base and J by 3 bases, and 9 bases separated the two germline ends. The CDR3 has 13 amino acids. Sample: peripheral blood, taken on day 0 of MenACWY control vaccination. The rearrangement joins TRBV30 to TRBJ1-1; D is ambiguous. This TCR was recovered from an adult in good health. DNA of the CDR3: TGTGCCTGGAGTGGGGCCTTTGACACTGAAGCTTTCTTT. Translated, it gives CAWSGAFDTEAFF.